The rows below give T cell receptor beta chains drawn from one sample of a study of shared clonotypes between healthy human individuals. Here immunoSEQ multiplex PCR was the method, and the copy in TCRdb shows in-frame clones only, minus some. The table records about 1 million clones, around 75% of them present only once. Sequencing used memory CD4+ T cells sorted from blood. Receptor source: a man younger than 35 in good health. The CDR3 runs from the conserved cysteine through the conserved F or W. Fields, in order: J gene, V gene, D gene, clone size, CDR3 DNA, CDR3 protein. The D gene is left open where the match is weak. Expanded clones get a size class; other rows say once, few or many, or leave the size out.

>TRBJ2-3|TRBV19|TRBD2|few
TGTGCCAGTAGTATAGATTCGGCTAGCGGGGGGGCAGATACGCAGTATTTT
CASSIDSASGGADTQYF
>TRBJ2-5|TRBV7-2|TRBD2|-
TGTGCCAGCAGCTTATGGGGAGGGTCCCAGTACTTC
CASSLWGGSQYF
>TRBJ2-3|TRBV30|-|-
TGTGCCTGCCAGGGACCAGCAACAGATACGCAGTATTTT
CACQGPATDTQYF
>TRBJ1-3|TRBV6-5|-|-
TGTGCCAGCCGTAGAGGCGACCGGCCAAACACCATATATTTT
CASRRGDRPNTIYF
>TRBJ1-4|TRBV6-6|-|-
TGTGCCAGCAGAAAACAGGGTCAGGGTGAAAAACTGTTTTTT
CASRKQGQGEKLFF
>TRBJ1-1|TRBV19|-|many
TGTGCCAGTAGTATGCGGGGCAACACTGAAGCTTTCTTT
CASSMRGNTEAFF
>TRBJ2-5|TRBV4-1|TRBD2|few
TGCGCCAGCAGCCAATTACTAGCGGGGGGCCAGTGGGAGACCCAGTACTTC
CASSQLLAGGQWETQYF
>TRBJ2-7|TRBV30|-|-
TGTGCCTGGAGCCCCATTGAGGGGCACTCCTACGAGCAGTACTTC
CAWSPIEGHSYEQYF
>TRBJ2-3|TRBV2|TRBD2|-
TGTGCCAGCAGTGAATTACTAGCGGGAGGCACAGATACGCAGTATTTT
CASSELLAGGTDTQYF
>TRBJ1-4|TRBV5-6|TRBD1|-
TGTGCCAGTACTGCGAGGGGACAGTCTAATGAAAAACTGTTTTTT
CASTARGQSNEKLFF
>TRBJ2-7|TRBV25-1|TRBD1|-
TGTGCCAGCAGTGAATCTGGGACAGGGCACTACGAGCAGTACTTC
CASSESGTGHYEQYF
>TRBJ1-4|TRBV19|-|-
TGTGCCAGTAGTATGGGGACGGGCACAAAACGCGAAAAACTGTTTTTT
CASSMGTGTKREKLFF
>TRBJ2-5|TRBV6-1|-|-
TGTGCCAGCAGTGGGGGTGCCCCCCGGGAGACCCAGTACTTC
CASSGGAPRETQYF
>TRBJ2-3|TRBV19|-|once
TGTGCCAGTAGTACGCGTGGGGGGGCCGCGGATACGCAGTATTTT
CASSTRGGAADTQYF
>TRBJ2-4|TRBV4-1|TRBD2|-
TGCGCCAGCAGCCTGGCGGGGGGGGGCGTTGCAAACATTCAGTACTTC
CASSLAGGGVANIQYF
>TRBJ1-5|TRBV28|-|-
TGTGCCAGCTCTGGGTATCAGCCCCAGCATTTT
CASSGYQPQHF
>TRBJ2-2|TRBV29-1|TRBD2|-
TGCAGCGCGGGGACTAGCGCTAGCGGGGAGCTGTTTTTT
CSAGTSASGELFF
>TRBJ1-1|TRBV7-2|-|-
TGTGCCAGCAGCTTAGTAACCGTGAACACTGAAGCTTTCTTT
CASSLVTVNTEAFF
>TRBJ2-1|TRBV7-2|TRBD2|-
TGTGCCAGCAGCTTAGTAGCGGGGAAAATCGGGGAGCAGTTCTTC
CASSLVAGKIGEQFF
>TRBJ1-5|TRBV2|TRBD1|-
TGTGCCAGCAGCCAGGGGGGGGAGGGCAATCAGCCCCAGCATTTT
CASSQGGEGNQPQHF
>TRBJ2-7|TRBV14|-|once
TGTGCCAGCAGCCAACTCGACCACTACGAGCAGTACTTC
CASSQLDHYEQYF
>TRBJ1-1|TRBV19|-|-
TGTGCCAGTAGTATCTTTCTTTCAGGGAATGAAGCTTTCTTT
CASSIFLSGNEAFF
>TRBJ2-7|TRBV19|-|once
TGTGCCAGTAGTACGAGGACCAACTACGAGCAGTACTTC
CASSTRTNYEQYF
>TRBJ2-3|TRBV7-2|-|-
TGTGCCAGCAGCCCGGGGACGATAGATACGCAGTATTTT
CASSPGTIDTQYF
>TRBJ1-2|TRBV29-1|-|-
TGCAGCGTTGAGGCTACCGGAGAACTCTCCTATGGCTACACCTTC
CSVEATGELSYGYTF
>TRBJ2-2|TRBV5-4|TRBD2|-
TGTGCCAGCAGCTCGCCGGGGGGAACCGGGGAGCTGTTTTTT
CASSSPGGTGELFF
>TRBJ2-5|TRBV7-2|-|-
TGTGCCAGCAGCTCCCTGGGCGTGGGGGAAGAGACCCAGTACTTC
CASSSLGVGEETQYF
>TRBJ2-5|TRBV7-2|-|-
TGTGCCAGCAGCTACCGGTCCCAAGAGACCCAGTACTTC
CASSYRSQETQYF
>TRBJ1-6|TRBV6-1|-|few
TGTGCCAGCAGTGCTTCAGGGGCGCAGGGAGGTTCACCCCTCCACTTT
CASSASGAQGGSPLHF
>TRBJ2-1|TRBV12-2|-|once
TGTGCAAGTCGCTGCCTAACGGGGGATGAGCAGTTCTTC
CASRCLTGDEQFF
>TRBJ1-4|TRBV5-4|-|-
TGTGCCAGCAGCACCGGACAGAATGAAAAACTGTTTTTT
CASSTGQNEKLFF
>TRBJ2-2|TRBV4-1|-|-
TGCGCCAGCAGCCGCGGGGTTACCGGGGAGCTGTTTTTT
CASSRGVTGELFF
>TRBJ2-3|TRBV7-9|TRBD2|-
TGTGCCAGCAGCTTAGGATCCCTAGCGGGAAAAGCAGATACGCAGTATTTT
CASSLGSLAGKADTQYF
>TRBJ2-7|TRBV18|TRBD1|-
TGTGCCAGCTCACCACCCGGACAGGGAGTGGCCTACGAGCAGTACTTC
CASSPPGQGVAYEQYF
>TRBJ1-2|TRBV6-6|-|-
TGTGCCAGCAGTTCCAAGGGGACAAGAGTCTATGGCTACACCTTC
CASSSKGTRVYGYTF
>TRBJ1-4|TRBV9|-|-
TGTGCCAGCAGCGTAGAAGAAAATGAAAAACTGTTTTTT
CASSVEENEKLFF
>TRBJ2-1|TRBV7-7|TRBD2|-
TGTGCTAGCAGCTTAAGACTAGCGGGAGAGAATGAGCAGTTCTTC
CASSLRLAGENEQFF
>TRBJ1-2|TRBV15|-|-
TGTGCCACCAGCAGAGATCGGGGACTTAAGAGTGGCTACACCTTC
CATSRDRGLKSGYTF